This TCR beta chain was documented in a study of blood T cell repertoires in COVID-19. Under the authors' procedure: Amplification of reference gene primers provided the estimated nucleated cell counts. The table came from immunoSEQ multiplex PCR; TCRdb's copy has only in-frame clones and leaves some out. That table furnishes V, J and clone size, whereas the DNA furnished D and trimming. The table includes approximately 170,000 clones, 88% detected once. Individuals aged roughly 18 to 95 years were recruited from some 26 US areas. The length of the CDR3 is 15 residues. Germline CDR1 is ENHRY and CDR2 is SYGVKD. With 10 bases removed from V and 2 bases from J, the gap between germline ends came to 19 bases. This clone appeared a few times.

Sequenced: PBMCs or T cells enriched from blood (not recorded which). V and J are TRBV10-3 and TRBJ2-3; D remains ambiguous. The sequence came from a woman younger than 30 who had recovered from COVID-19. CDR3 region: CATQTGNSLTDTQYF. DNA for the CDR3: TGTGCCACCCAAACGGGTAACTCCCTCACAGATACGCAGTATTTT.